A selection of T cell receptor beta chains follows, all from one sample in a study of cytomegalovirus exposure and HLA in healthy donors. The data were produced by immunoSEQ multiplex PCR, yet TCRdb's version contains in-frame clones alone and is incomplete. The data show about 99,000 clones, with roughly a tenth seen just once and roughly 5% held by the top ten. Sequenced input: PBMCs. These receptors were taken from a middle-aged man in good health and CMV-seropositive. Both conserved end residues are part of each CDR3. The D gene is left open where the match is weak. The size of a clone is reported for some rows only, either as once, few or many, or as a class for expanded clones.

d_gene,v_gene,abundance,j_gene,CDR3nt,CDR3aa
TRBD1,TRBV6-1,few,TRBJ2-5,TGTGCCAGCAGGAGGACAGGGGGGGGAGAGACCCAGTACTTC,CASRRTGGGETQYF
-,TRBV4-1,few,TRBJ2-3,TGCGCCAGCAGCCAGCGATTAGCGGCAATCACAGATACGCAGTATTTT,CASSQRLAAITDTQYF
-,TRBV27,few,TRBJ1-2,TGTGCCGGCAGTTTCATAGGGGGTGGGGGAGATGGCTACACCTTC,CAGSFIGGGGDGYTF
TRBD1,TRBV27,-,TRBJ1-2,TGTGCCAGCAGTTTAAAGCCAGGGGGTAGCTATGGCTACACCTTC,CASSLKPGGSYGYTF
TRBD2,TRBV12-5,few,TRBJ2-5,TGTGCTAGTGGTTCTGGAAGCGGGAGGCAGGAGACCCAGTACTTC,CASGSGSGRQETQYF
TRBD2,TRBV2,-,TRBJ2-1,TGTGCCAGCAGTGCGGAGACTAGCGGGAGTAAGAATGAGCAGTTCTTC,CASSAETSGSKNEQFF
TRBD2,TRBV5-1,few,TRBJ2-3,TGCGCCAGCAGCTTGTTAATCGGGACTAGCGGAGATACGCAGTATTTT,CASSLLIGTSGDTQYF
-,TRBV6-1,-,TRBJ2-1,TGTGCCAGCAGTGGGTTAGTGTTGGATGAGCAGTTCTTC,CASSGLVLDEQFF
TRBD1,TRBV4-3,-,TRBJ1-1,TGCGCTGCGGGCAGGGGGCCCCGGAACACTGAAGCTTTCTTT,CAAGRGPRNTEAFF
-,TRBV15,-,TRBJ1-1,TGTGCCACCAGCAGGAGCAAGAACACTGAAGCTTTCTTT,CATSRSKNTEAFF
-,TRBV6-5,-,TRBJ2-2,TGTGCCACAAGACGGGGCCAGGGGATTACCGGGGAGCTGTTTTTT,CATRRGQGITGELFF
-,TRBV4-3,-,TRBJ1-3,TGCGCCAGCAGCCAGCTTAAAGGGGGAAGCTCTGGAAACACCATATATTTT,CASSQLKGGSSGNTIYF
-,TRBV6-5,-,TRBJ2-7,TGTGCCAGCAGTTACTCCCGAGCCGAGCCCTCCTACGAGCAGTACTTC,CASSYSRAEPSYEQYF
-,TRBV11-3,-,TRBJ2-4,TGTGCCAGCAGCCCTCTCCTTAGGGAGAACATTCAGTACTTC,CASSPLLRENIQYF
-,TRBV27,few,TRBJ2-1,TGTGCCAGCAGTTTTACCGGTGATGAGCAGTTCTTC,CASSFTGDEQFF
TRBD1,TRBV7-9,-,TRBJ2-5,TGTGCCAGCAGCCCCCGCGGGACAGGGTTAGAGACCCAGTACTTC,CASSPRGTGLETQYF
-,TRBV7-2,-,TRBJ2-1,TGTGCCAGCAGCTTGGGGCGGGATGGTATCTACAATGAGCAGTTCTTC,CASSLGRDGIYNEQFF
TRBD1,TRBV4-3,-,TRBJ2-1,TGCGCCAGCAGCCGGAGTAGGGACAGGGTATTCGTTCATGAGCAGTTCTTC,CASSRSRDRVFVHEQFF
TRBD2,TRBV11-3,-,TRBJ2-7,TGTGCCAGCAGCTTGGGACTAGCGGGAGCGTACGAGCAGTACTTC,CASSLGLAGAYEQYF
TRBD1,TRBV29-1,-,TRBJ1-1,TGCAGCGTGGACAGGGACTCCGCTGAAGCTTTCTTT,CSVDRDSAEAFF
TRBD2,TRBV28,few,TRBJ2-7,TGTGCCAGCAGTAAGGGACTAGCGGGAAAGTGGGCGAGCAGGGACTTC,CASSKGLAGKWASRDF
TRBD1,TRBV10-3,-,TRBJ2-1,TGTGCCATCAGGGGACAGAGCTCCTACAATGAGCAGTTCTTC,CAIRGQSSYNEQFF
-,TRBV28,-,TRBJ1-5,TGTGCCAGCAGCCTACAGGCGGGAGGCAATCAGCCCCAGCATTTT,CASSLQAGGNQPQHF
-,TRBV5-8,-,TRBJ2-1,TGTGCCAGCAGCTTCAAATTCAACTCCTACAATGAGCAGTTCTTC,CASSFKFNSYNEQFF
TRBD1,TRBV5-1,few,TRBJ2-1,TGCGCCAGCAACGAGGTCCTGGGACAGAATCGCGAGCAGTTCTTC,CASNEVLGQNREQFF
TRBD1,TRBV19,-,TRBJ2-2,TGTGCCAGTAGTCCCCGACAGGGGAACACCGGGGAGCTGTTTTTT,CASSPRQGNTGELFF
TRBD1,TRBV28,few,TRBJ1-5,TGTGCCAGCAGTTTATGGGGCCCGAACGTCATACAGGGGAACCAGCCCCAGCATTTT,CASSLWGPNVIQGNQPQHF
-,TRBV5-1,few,TRBJ1-4,TGCGCCAGCAGCTTGACAGCAACTAATGAAAAACTGTTTTTT,CASSLTATNEKLFF
-,TRBV14,few,TRBJ2-3,TGTGCCAGCAGCCAAGCCGGGTGGGCAGATACGCAGTATTTT,CASSQAGWADTQYF
TRBD2,TRBV5-1,few,TRBJ2-3,TGCGCCAGCAGCTTGGGACTAGCGGGTACCACAGATACGCAGTATTTT,CASSLGLAGTTDTQYF
-,TRBV7-2,-,TRBJ2-1,TGTGCCAGCAGCTTAGATACATTTGAGCAGTTCTTC,CASSLDTFEQFF
-,TRBV29-1,-,TRBJ2-1,TGCAGCGTTGAAGACTTCGAGCAGTTCTTC,CSVEDFEQFF
TRBD2,TRBV28,-,TRBJ2-1,TGTGCCTCGACTAGCGGGAATCAGCTGGAGCAGTTCTTC,CASTSGNQLEQFF
-,TRBV9,few,TRBJ1-2,TGTGCCAGCAGCGTAGTGGCAGGGGACAACTATGGCTACACCTTC,CASSVVAGDNYGYTF
TRBD2,TRBV2,few,TRBJ2-3,TGTGCCAGCAAAGGGACTAGCGGGCGATATACGCAGTATTTT,CASKGTSGRYTQYF
-,TRBV6-1,few,TRBJ2-1,TGTGCCAGCAGTGATAGACCTAGCAGCGGATGGGAGCAGTTCTTC,CASSDRPSSGWEQFF
-,TRBV5-6,-,TRBJ1-1,TGTGCCAGCAGCTTGTCCCATTCAAACACTGAAGCTTTCTTT,CASSLSHSNTEAFF
TRBD1,TRBV10-3,-,TRBJ1-4,TGTGCCATCAGGGACAGGCCTAATGAAAAACTGTTTTTT,CAIRDRPNEKLFF
-,TRBV6-4,medium-sized,TRBJ2-2,TGTGCCAGCAGTGGGGGACAGAACACCGGGGAGCTGTTTTTT,CASSGGQNTGELFF
TRBD1,TRBV4-2,-,TRBJ1-3,TGTGCCAGCAGCCCACGACAGGGGGGTATGGACACCATATATTTT,CASSPRQGGMDTIYF
-,TRBV2,few,TRBJ2-5,TGTGCCAGCAGTTACAGGCCCCAAGAGACCCAGTACTTC,CASSYRPQETQYF